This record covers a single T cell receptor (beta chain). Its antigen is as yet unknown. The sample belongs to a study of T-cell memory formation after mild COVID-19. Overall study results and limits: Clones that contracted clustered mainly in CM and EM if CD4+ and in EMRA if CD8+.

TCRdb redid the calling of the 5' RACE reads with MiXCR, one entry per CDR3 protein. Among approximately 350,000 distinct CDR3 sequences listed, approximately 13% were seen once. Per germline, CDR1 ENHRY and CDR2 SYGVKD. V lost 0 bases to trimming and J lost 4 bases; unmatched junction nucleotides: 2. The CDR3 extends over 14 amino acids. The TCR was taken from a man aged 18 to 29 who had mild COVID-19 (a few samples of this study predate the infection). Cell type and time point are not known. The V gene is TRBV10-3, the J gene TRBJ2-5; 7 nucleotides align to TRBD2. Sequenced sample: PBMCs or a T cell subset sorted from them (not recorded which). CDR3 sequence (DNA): TGTGCCATCAGTGAGTCGTGGGAGGGAGAGACCCAGTACTTC. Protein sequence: CAISESWEGETQYF.